A single sample is the source of the 31 T cell receptor beta chains below, sequenced in a study of shared T cell receptors in the human thymus (dated by TCRdb to the early 2020s). Libraries were built with the immunoSEQ multiplex PCR assay. TCRdb retrieved this table from immuneACCESS and kept in-frame rearrangements only. Not all clones are present; in checked studies, unresolved V genes account for under half, and no reason is known for the remainder. In all, the sample holds hundreds of thousands of clones, and roughly 74% of those were seen once. In total, the top ten clones hold about 0.012% of the sample. The sample was also reused in another study, on human thymus T cells.

Sequenced: thymocytes. These TCRs come from a boy in the first two years of life with a congenital heart defect. Donor details come from another sample of the same person, matched by shared clones.

The chain recombines TRBV6-5 with TRBJ2-5; D remains ambiguous. The V end was cut by 5 bases, the J end by 2 bases, with 9 bases between. Looked up from germline, CDR1 is MNHEY and CDR2 is SVGAGI. There are 13 residues in the CDR3. DNA for the CDR3: TGTGCCAGCAGTGTATTCGTTCAAGAGACCCAGTACTTC. It is translated as CASSVFVQETQYF.

The chain combines TRBV6-5 with TRBJ2-7, with D uncertain. Germline assignment: CDR1 MNHEY and CDR2 SVGAGI. The CDR3 has 13 residues. V lost 2 bases, J lost 3 bases, and 8 bases lay in between. For the CDR3, the DNA is TGTGCCAGCAGTTACAGCTTGCTCTACGAGCAGTACTTC. Translating gives CASSYSLLYEQYF.

This clone was detected only a few times. CDR3 in amino acids: CASSLAWRGSYNEQFF. DNA for the CDR3: TGTGCCAGCAGCTTGGCCTGGCGGGGTTCCTACAATGAGCAGTTCTTC. The V gene is TRBV5-6, the J gene TRBJ2-1; D possibly corresponds to TRBD2 (6 bases). V shed 0 bases and J shed 1 base, with 11 bases lying between them. Germline V gene data show CDR1 as SGHDT and CDR2 as YYEEEE. The CDR3 spans 16 residues. The full variable domain, rest sourced from reference TRBV5-6 and TRBJ2-1, is DAGVTQSPTHLIKTRGQQVTLRCSPKSGHDTVSWYQQALGQGPQFIFQYYEEEERQRGNFPDRFSGHQFPNYSSELNVNALLLGDSALYLCASSLAWRGSYNEQFFGPGTRLTVL.

The genes are TRBV5-5 and TRBJ2-3; 10 positions agree with TRBD1. This CDR3 is 18 amino acids long. Per the germline V gene, CDR1 is SGHKS and CDR2 is YYEKEE (reference sequence). The trim removed 4 bases at V and 4 bases at J, leaving 15 bases unmatched. In nucleotides, the CDR3 is TGTGCCAGCAGCATATTGGACACTCGACAGGGGGCCGCAGATACGCAGTATTTT. This sequence encodes CASSILDTRQGAADTQYF.

This clone was observed a handful of times. V is TRBV5-4 and J is TRBJ2-1; 11 bases agree with TRBD2. The ends lost 4 bases at V and 0 bases at J; junction bases unmatched: 9. The germline V gene encodes CDR1 SGHNT and CDR2 YYREEE (reference sequence). The CDR3 extends over 18 amino acids. CDR3 in DNA: TGTGCCAGCAGCATCCCGACTAGCGGGAAAAGCTCCTACAATGAGCAGTTCTTC. Its protein product is CASSIPTSGKSSYNEQFF.

V and J are TRBV2 and TRBJ1-2, with 9 positions matching TRBD1. This CDR3 has 17 residues. Trimming at V came to 3 bases and at J to 2 bases, leaving 10 bases not matched to a gene. Looked up from germline, CDR1 is SNHLY and CDR2 is FYNNEI. CDR3 amino acids: CASSDNPGDRVNYGYTF. The CDR3 DNA is TGTGCCAGCAGTGACAACCCCGGGGACAGGGTGAACTATGGCTACACCTTC.

The J gene is TRBJ2-1, the V gene TRBV15, with TRBD2 as a possible D gene (6 bases). Trimming left V 3 bases short and J 6 bases short, with 15 bases between. CDR3 length: 15 amino acids. Germline assignment: CDR1 LNHNV and CDR2 YYDKDF (reference sequence). The DNA for the CDR3 is TGTGCCACCAGCAGTAGCGGCGGGGCCACCAATGAGCAGTTCTTC. As protein: CATSSSGGATNEQFF.

CDR3 in amino acids: CASSLYEGGYGYTF. In DNA form, the CDR3 reads TGTGCCAGCAGCTTGTACGAAGGGGGCTATGGCTACACCTTC. This rearrangement joins TRBV5-4 to TRBJ1-2, with a weak D call TRBD1 (6 bases). The CDR3 is made up of 14 amino acids. CDR1 is SGHNT, CDR2 YYREEE, per germline (reference sequence). The V and J ends lost 1 base and 4 bases respectively, with 11 bases between them. Filled out from reference TRBV5-4 and TRBJ1-2, the complete variable domain reads ETGVTQSPTHLIKTRGQQVTLRCSSQSGHNTVSWYQQALGQGPQFIFQYYREEENGRGNFPPRFSGLQFPNYSSELNVNALELDDSALYLCASSLYEGGYGYTFGSGTRLTVV.

V gene TRBV29-1 combines with J gene TRBJ1-3; D is ambiguous. CDR3 length equals 16 residues. Deletions cut 4 bases from V and 0 bases from J, with 16 bases between. CDR1 SQVTM and CDR2 ANQGSEA come from the germline V gene. The CDR3 is CSVGGGFLDSGNTIYF. CDR3 coding DNA: TGCAGCGTTGGGGGAGGCTTCCTCGACTCTGGAAACACCATATATTTT.

The CDR3 region is CASSEYEVERESWGEQYF. The CDR3 DNA is TGTGCCAGCAGTGAATATGAGGTTGAGCGGGAGTCTTGGGGCGAGCAGTACTTC. This chain uses TRBV25-1 with TRBJ2-7; TRBD2 matches at 8 bases. Trimming cost V 0 bases and J 6 bases; bases outside gene matches: 16. CDR1 is MGHDK and CDR2 is SYGVNS in the germline V gene. The CDR3 covers 18 residues.

The chain links TRBV7-9 to TRBJ2-7; 12 bases map to TRBD2. V shed 4 bases, J shed 7 bases, and the junction held 11 bases outside the gene matches. Germline V gene data show CDR1 as SEHNR and CDR2 as FQNEAQ (reference sequence). This CDR3 comprises 16 residues. CDR3 sequence: CASSYNRLAGAEEQYF. CDR3 bases: TGTGCCAGCAGCTACAACCGACTAGCGGGAGCGGAAGAGCAGTACTTC.

This rearrangement joins TRBV2 to TRBJ2-7; 7 nucleotides agree with TRBD1. CDR1 and CDR2 from the germline V gene are SNHLY and FYNNEI. The V gene end was trimmed by 8 bases and the J gene end by 4 bases; junction bases not matched to a gene: 5. CDR3 size: 12 residues. CDR3 residues: CASGRQGYEQYF. The CDR3 region has the DNA TGTGCCAGCGGGAGACAGGGTTACGAGCAGTACTTC.

The J gene is TRBJ1-1, the V gene TRBV9; TRBD1 agrees at 10 bases. With 3 bases clipped from V and 1 base from J, the junction kept 9 bases outside the gene matches. This CDR3 contains 17 residues. Germline V gives CDR1 SGDLS, CDR2 YYNGEE. CDR3 sequence (DNA): TGTGCCAGCAGCGACCGGGACAGGGGCCCTTCGAACACTGAAGCTTTCTTT. Protein product: CASSDRDRGPSNTEAFF.

The chain couples TRBV5-6 to TRBJ2-3, with 7 bases identical to TRBD1. The trim removed 5 bases at V and 6 bases at J, leaving 12 bases unmatched. Germline values: CDR1 SGHDT, CDR2 YYEEEE. The CDR3 is made up of 15 amino acids. The DNA for the CDR3 is TGTGCCAGCAGTGTGACAGGGAACTCTTCGGATACGCAGTATTTT. Protein product: CASSVTGNSSDTQYF.

A word on this clone: The junction and the germline gene differ at one end; a read error may be behind it. This chain uses TRBV30 with TRBJ2-7; TRBD1 matches at 7 bases. The CDR3 totals 14 residues. Germline CDR1 and CDR2: GTSNPN and SVGIG (reference sequence). Here the CDR3 DNA reads TGTGCCTGCCCACGGACAGGTAGCTCCTACGGGCAGTACTTC. This encodes CACPRTGSSYGQYF.

V and J are TRBV4-2 and TRBJ2-7, with 7 bases aligning to TRBD2. The CDR3 is 14 residues long. V was clipped by 1 base and J by 1 base; unmatched bases: 1. Germline V CDR1 and CDR2: LGHNA, YNFKEQ. CDR3 protein: CASSQGEGSYEQYF. CDR3 coding DNA: TGTGCCAGCAGCCAAGGGGAGGGGTCCTACGAGCAGTACTTC.

The CDR3 DNA is TGTGCCAGTAGTCCAGCAGGGGGCCCCGCCTTGCGCACTGAAGCTTTCTTT. Translation: CASSPAGGPALRTEAFF. J is TRBJ1-1 and V is TRBV19, with 8 bases fitting TRBD1. The CDR3 is 17 amino acids. Germline V gene data show CDR1 as LNHDA and CDR2 as SQIVND (reference sequence). With V trimmed by 5 bases and J by 4 bases, 15 bases remained unmatched.

This chain links TRBV5-4 with TRBJ2-1; D unclear. Germline V lookup: CDR1 SGHNT, CDR2 YYREEE (reference sequence). This CDR3 spans 16 amino acids. Trimming took 0 bases from V and 0 from J, leaving 10 bases between them. The CDR3 loop is CASSLVPPDSYNEQFF. The CDR3 region has the DNA TGTGCCAGCAGCTTGGTCCCGCCAGACTCCTACAATGAGCAGTTCTTC.

The V gene is TRBV6-5, the J gene TRBJ2-3; D call uncertain. The germline V gene encodes CDR1 MNHEY and CDR2 SVGAGI. V was pared by 8 bases and J by 4 bases, with 7 bases between. The CDR3 is 11 residues long. CDR3 region: CASGNADTQYF. The CDR3 DNA sequence: TGTGCCAGCGGCAACGCAGATACGCAGTATTTT.

The chain uses TRBV5-8 and TRBJ2-7, with TRBD1 identical over 8 bases. Germline values: CDR1 SGHTS, CDR2 YDEGEE. V dropped 2 bases and J dropped 6; count of bases not matched to a gene: 7. The CDR3 runs to 14 residues. The CDR3 loop reads CASSLGDRFAEQYF. CDR3 bases: TGTGCCAGCAGCTTAGGGGACAGGTTCGCCGAGCAGTACTTC.

The rearrangement links TRBV25-1 to TRBJ2-7, with 14 bases identical to TRBD2. The CDR3 runs to 16 residues. The germline gives CDR1 MGHDK, CDR2 SYGVNS. With 5 bases clipped from V and 7 bases from J, the junction kept 10 bases outside the gene matches. The CDR3 coding sequence is TGTGCCAGCAGTCCCCCGGGACTAGCGGGAGAGGGGGAGCAGTACTTC. Translated, it gives CASSPPGLAGEGEQYF.

The chain uses TRBV14 and TRBJ1-1; a possible D gene is TRBD1 (5 bases). The CDR3 is made up of 17 amino acids. Trimming took 0 bases from V and 0 from J, leaving 14 bases between them. Germline values: CDR1 SGHDN, CDR2 FVKESK. The CDR3 DNA reads as TGTGCCAGCAGCCAAGACGGGCGTGGGGGGTTGAACACTGAAGCTTTCTTT. Protein: CASSQDGRGGLNTEAFF.

The chain combines TRBV27 with TRBJ1-2; D not resolved. The germline V gene has CDR1 MNHEY and CDR2 SMNVEV (reference sequence). This CDR3 is built from 13 residues. V was clipped by 5 bases and J by 4 bases, with 11 bases between them. The chain's CDR3 is CASSHDGGYGYTF. DNA of the CDR3: TGTGCCAGCAGTCACGACGGAGGCTATGGCTACACCTTC.

The V call is TRBV5-6, the J call TRBJ2-1; TRBD1 matches 9 bases. The CDR3 contains 17 residues. The germline V gene has CDR1 SGHDT and CDR2 YYEEEE. V shed 2 bases, J shed 0 bases, and the junction held 6 bases outside the gene matches. DNA of the CDR3: TGTGCCAGCAGCTTAACAGGGGGCGGGGACTCCTACAATGAGCAGTTCTTC. This gives the protein CASSLTGGGDSYNEQFF.

This clone was observed a handful of times. This sequence joins TRBV2 and TRBJ2-7, with D perhaps matching TRBD2 (6 bases). The V end lost 2 bases, the J end lost 2 bases, and 13 bases lay between the germline ends. Germline V lookup: CDR1 SNHLY, CDR2 FYNNEI. The CDR3 consists of 15 residues. This CDR3 reads CASSENGGRAYEQYF. The CDR3 nucleotides read TGTGCCAGCAGTGAAAACGGGGGAAGGGCCTACGAGCAGTACTTC.

J is TRBJ2-1 and V is TRBV5-1, with 7 bases lining up with TRBD2. Germline CDR1 reads SGHRS; CDR2 reads YFSETQ. The V and J ends lost 4 bases and 10 bases, in that order; junction bases with no gene match: 20. The CDR3 runs to 17 residues. The CDR3 loop reads CASSTGREELLHLEQFF. The CDR3 DNA reads TGCGCCAGCAGCACGGGACGGGAGGAACTACTGCACCTGGAGCAGTTCTTC.

V usage is TRBV6-4 and J usage is TRBJ1-3, with TRBD1 matching over 7 bases. The CDR3 is 14 residues long. The ends lost 10 bases at V and 4 bases at J; junction bases unmatched: 10. Germline CDR1 MRHNA, CDR2 SNTAGT. The DNA for the CDR3 is TGTGCCAACAAACAGGGGCGGACGGGAAACACCATATATTTT. Residues: CANKQGRTGNTIYF.

This chain joins TRBV9 and TRBJ2-7; 12 bases are a match to TRBD2. V lost 4 bases and J lost 2; bases outside the gene matches: 7. Germline CDR1 and CDR2: SGDLS and YYNGEE. There are 16 residues in the CDR3. The CDR3 DNA follows: TGTGCCAGCAGCCCCCGACTAGCGGGAGCGACCTACGAGCAGTACTTC. Amino acid sequence: CASSPRLAGATYEQYF.

The genes are TRBV10-1 and TRBJ1-2; D not resolved. CDR3 length equals 14 residues. V lost 0 bases, J lost 4 bases, and 9 bases lay in between. Germline CDR1 and CDR2: WNHNN and SYGVQD (reference sequence). CDR3 residues: CASSESGISYGYTF. The CDR3 region has the DNA TGCGCCAGCAGTGAGTCCGGGATATCCTATGGCTACACCTTC.

This chain joins TRBV11-3 and TRBJ2-4; 7 nucleotides align to TRBD2. V lost 0 bases and J lost 3; bases outside the gene matches: 14. This CDR3 contains 19 residues. Per the germline V gene, CDR1 is SGHNT and CDR2 is YENEEA. The chain's CDR3 is CASSLDPGLEDKGKNIQYF. The CDR3 nucleotides are TGTGCCAGCAGCTTAGATCCCGGACTAGAGGACAAGGGCAAAAACATTCAGTACTTC.

The V call is TRBV2, the J call TRBJ2-7; 7 bases are shared with TRBD2. With V trimmed by 2 bases and J by 5 bases, 15 bases remained unmatched. CDR1 SNHLY and CDR2 FYNNEI come from the germline V gene. The CDR3 length is 17 residues. The CDR3 reads CASSERAGGSGRNEQYF. For the CDR3, the DNA is TGTGCCAGCAGTGAAAGGGCTGGCGGGAGCGGAAGGAACGAGCAGTACTTC.